This TCR beta chain originates from a study of blood T cell repertoires in COVID-19. Data came from immunoSEQ multiplex PCR; TCRdb stores just in-frame clones and leaves some out. The data contain 120,000 to 150,000 clones, roughly 89% of them singletons. Participants classified as exposed had met a COVID-19 case within 2 weeks before study entry. This TCR was recovered from a woman aged 45-65 years who had been exposed to COVID-19. Sample: PBMCs or T cells enriched from blood (not recorded which).

CDR3 sequence reads: CASKGTSGQEQFF. The CDR3 bases are TGTGCCAGTAAAGGGACTAGCGGACAAGAGCAGTTCTTC. This chain links TRBV19 with TRBJ2-1, with 11 bases aligning to TRBD2. CDR3 size: 13 residues. V was pared by 7 bases and J by 10 bases, with 6 bases of the junction left unmatched. The germline V gene has CDR1 LNHDA and CDR2 SQIVND (reference sequence).